This T cell receptor beta chain was recovered during a study of cytomegalovirus exposure and HLA in healthy donors. Broader study findings: Analyses of presence and absence presupposed an approximately uniform sequencing depth across donors. HLA restriction was apparent for most CMV-associated TCR beta chains in a later analysis. Owing to their indistinguishability, certain V segments, notably TRBV6-2 and TRBV6-3, were excluded.

This clone has just a few counts. Its antigen is not identified. The PCR employed 60 Vbeta primers together with 13 Jbeta primers. The protocol was immunoSEQ multiplex PCR, while the TCRdb copy is restricted to in-frame clones and leaves out a portion. The profile shows 150,000 to 200,000 clones, more than 85% of them singletons. The V gene lost 2 bases and the J gene lost 1 base, with 5 bases spanning the gap. Per germline, CDR1 WNHNN and CDR2 SYGVQD (reference sequence). The CDR3 sequence is 13 residues long. The receptor comes from a woman between 18 and 29 years old in good health and CMV-seronegative. Source material: PBMCs. This chain uses TRBV10-1 with TRBJ1-1, with D possibly being TRBD1 (5 bases). The chain's CDR3 is CASSEQGNTEAFF. The DNA for the CDR3 is TGCGCCAGCAGTGAGCAGGGGAACACTGAAGCTTTCTTT.